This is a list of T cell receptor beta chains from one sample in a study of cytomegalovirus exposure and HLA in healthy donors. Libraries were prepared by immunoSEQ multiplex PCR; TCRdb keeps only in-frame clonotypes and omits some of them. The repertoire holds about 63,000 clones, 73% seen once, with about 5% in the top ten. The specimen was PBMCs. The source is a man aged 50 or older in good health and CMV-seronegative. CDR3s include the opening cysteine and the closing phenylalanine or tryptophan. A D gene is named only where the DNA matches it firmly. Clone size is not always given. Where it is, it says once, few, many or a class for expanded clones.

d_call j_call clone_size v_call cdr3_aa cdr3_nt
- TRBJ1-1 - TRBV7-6 CASSLNGRPIPGFEAFF TGTGCCAGCAGCTTAAACGGCAGGCCGATCCCCGGTTTTGAAGCTTTCTTT
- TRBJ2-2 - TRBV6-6 CASSLTGSVGELFF TGTGCCAGCAGCCTTACAGGGTCCGTCGGGGAGCTGTTTTTT
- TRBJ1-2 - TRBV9 CASSTTGSANYGYTF TGTGCCAGCAGCACTACAGGGTCGGCTAACTATGGCTACACCTTC
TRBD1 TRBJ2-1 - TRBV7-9 CASSQDRAENEQFF TGTGCCAGCAGCCAAGACAGGGCAGAGAATGAGCAGTTCTTC
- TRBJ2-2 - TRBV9 CASSVSSPGELFF TGTGCCAGCAGCGTTAGTAGCCCCGGGGAGCTGTTTTTT
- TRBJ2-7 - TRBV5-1 CASSRGHEQYF TGCGCCAGCAGCAGGGGTCACGAGCAGTACTTC
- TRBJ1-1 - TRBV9 CASTRGGGGNTEAFF TGTGCCAGCACCCGAGGGGGGGGCGGGAACACTGAAGCTTTCTTT
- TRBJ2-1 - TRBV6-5 CASARKPGSYNEQFF TGTGCCAGCGCTCGTAAACCGGGGTCCTACAATGAGCAGTTCTTC
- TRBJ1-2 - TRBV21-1 CASTGRGKGGYTF TGTGCCAGCACCGGAAGAGGGAAGGGTGGCTACACCTTC
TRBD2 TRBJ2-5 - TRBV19 CASSMGGTETQYF TGTGCCAGTAGTATGGGGGGGACAGAGACCCAGTACTTC
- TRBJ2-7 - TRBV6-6 CASSYSRAEQYF TGTGCCAGCAGTTACTCTAGAGCCGAGCAGTACTTC
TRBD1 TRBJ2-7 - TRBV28 CASSFVDREWEQYF TGTGCCAGCAGTTTCGTAGACAGGGAATGGGAGCAGTACTTC
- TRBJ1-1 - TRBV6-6 CASSHGWGRSNTEAFF TGTGCCAGCAGTCACGGTTGGGGGAGGTCGAACACTGAAGCTTTCTTT
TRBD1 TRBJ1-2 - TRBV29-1 CSVQVTGGQNYGYTF TGCAGCGTCCAGGTCACAGGGGGCCAAAACTATGGCTACACCTTC
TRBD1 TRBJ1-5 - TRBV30 CAWATGSSNQPQHF TGTGCCTGGGCGACAGGGAGTAGCAATCAGCCCCAGCATTTT
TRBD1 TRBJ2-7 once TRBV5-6 CASSWIRTGGDEQYF TGTGCCAGCAGTTGGATCCGGACAGGGGGCGACGAGCAGTACTTC
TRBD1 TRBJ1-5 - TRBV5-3 CARSEGQGLGPQHF TGTGCCAGAAGCGAGGGACAGGGGCTCGGGCCCCAGCATTTT
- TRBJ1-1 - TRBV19 CASSMGSMNTEAFF TGTGCCAGTAGTATGGGCAGCATGAACACTGAAGCTTTCTTT
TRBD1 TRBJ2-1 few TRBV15 CATRTVGTGRILYNEQFF TGTGCCACCAGGACCGTAGGGACAGGGAGAATCCTCTACAATGAGCAGTTCTTC
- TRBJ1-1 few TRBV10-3 CAIKTEGQNTEAFF TGTGCCATCAAGACTGAGGGACAGAACACTGAAGCTTTCTTT
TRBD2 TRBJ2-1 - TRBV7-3 CASSLTGGGAYNEQFF TGTGCCAGCAGCTTAACAGGCGGGGGGGCCTACAATGAGCAGTTCTTC
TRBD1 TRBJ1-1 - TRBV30 CAWSKGALNTEAFF TGTGCCTGGAGTAAGGGGGCCCTGAACACTGAAGCTTTCTTT
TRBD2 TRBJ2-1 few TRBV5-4 CASSWTSSYNEQFF TGTGCCAGCAGCTGGACTAGCTCCTACAATGAGCAGTTCTTC
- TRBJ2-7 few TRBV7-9 CASSLAQGSGSYEQYF TGTGCCAGCAGCTTAGCCCAGGGGTCCGGCTCCTACGAGCAGTACTTC
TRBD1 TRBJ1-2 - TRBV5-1 CASSPGQGGSGYTF TGCGCCAGCAGCCCGGGACAGGGGGGCTCTGGCTACACCTTC
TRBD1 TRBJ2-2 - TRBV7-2 CASSLQGAGTGELFF TGTGCCAGCAGTTTACAGGGGGCGGGCACCGGGGAGCTGTTTTTT
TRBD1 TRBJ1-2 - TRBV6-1 CASNGATGPAF TGTGCCAGCAACGGGGCGACAGGGCCCGCCTTC
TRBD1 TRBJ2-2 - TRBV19 CASSILWTGNTGELFF TGTGCCAGTAGTATCCTCTGGACAGGGAACACCGGGGAGCTGTTTTTT
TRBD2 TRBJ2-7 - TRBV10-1 CASSFGLALGEQYF TGCGCCAGCAGCTTCGGACTAGCTTTGGGCGAGCAGTACTTC
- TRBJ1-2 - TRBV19 CASSQGLGVGYTF TGTGCCAGTAGCCAGGGCCTTGGGGTAGGCTACACCTTC
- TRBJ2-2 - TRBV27 CASSFLEGGRTGELFF TGTGCCAGCAGTTTCTTGGAGGGGGGGCGAACCGGGGAGCTGTTTTTT
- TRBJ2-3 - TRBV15 CATSRDFPLDFTDTQYF TGTGCCACCAGCAGAGATTTCCCACTAGACTTTACAGATACGCAGTATTTT
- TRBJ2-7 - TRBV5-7 CASSLGSLSEQYF TGTGCCAGCAGCCTAGGTTCACTGAGCGAGCAGTACTTC
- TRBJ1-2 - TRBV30 CAWSVKTGSYGYTF TGTGCCTGGAGTGTAAAGACTGGGTCCTATGGCTACACCTTC
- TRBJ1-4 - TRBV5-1 CASSLVPGVNEKLFF TGCGCCAGCAGCTTGGTACCCGGGGTGAATGAAAAACTGTTTTTT
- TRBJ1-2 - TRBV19 CASSPPDGRSYGYTF TGTGCCAGTAGTCCTCCAGACGGCAGGTCTTATGGCTACACCTTC
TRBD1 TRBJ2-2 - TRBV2 CASSHDRGSTGELFF TGTGCCAGCAGTCATGACAGGGGGAGCACCGGGGAGCTGTTTTTT
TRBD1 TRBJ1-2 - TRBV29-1 CSAQRDRAYYGYTF TGCAGCGCCCAACGGGACAGGGCGTACTATGGCTACACCTTC
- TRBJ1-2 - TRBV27 CASSLTTNYGYTF TGTGCCAGCAGTTTGACTACTAACTATGGCTACACCTTC
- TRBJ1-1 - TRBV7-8 CASSLRGLGPDEAFF TGTGCCAGCAGCTTAAGGGGGTTGGGGCCAGATGAAGCTTTCTTT
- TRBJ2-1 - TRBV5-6 CASSLAWRGRDEQFF TGTGCCAGCAGCTTGGCCTGGAGGGGGCGCGATGAGCAGTTCTTC
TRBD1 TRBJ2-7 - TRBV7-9 CASSPIIGQAPYEQYF TGTGCCAGCAGCCCCATCATCGGACAGGCTCCCTACGAGCAGTACTTC
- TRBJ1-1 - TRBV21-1 CASSKIRDRENTEAFF TGTGCCAGCAGCAAGATCAGGGACAGGGAGAACACTGAAGCTTTCTTT
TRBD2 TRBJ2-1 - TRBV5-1 CASSAGTSSYNEQFF TGCGCCAGCAGCGCCGGGACTAGCTCCTACAATGAGCAGTTCTTC
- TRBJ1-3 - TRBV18 CASSPRTGTGNTIYF TGTGCCAGCTCTCCTCGCACAGGGACTGGAAACACCATATATTTT
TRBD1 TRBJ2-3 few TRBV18 CASSPPHRGQGALATQYF TGTGCCAGCTCACCCCCCCACCGGGGACAGGGGGCTCTGGCTACGCAGTATTTT
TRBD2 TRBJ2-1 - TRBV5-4 CASSLGLAGYDEQFF TGTGCCAGCAGCTTGGGTCTAGCGGGGTATGATGAGCAGTTCTTC
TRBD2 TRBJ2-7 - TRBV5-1 CASSSTSGYSYEQYF TGCGCCAGCAGCTCCACTAGCGGGTACTCCTACGAGCAGTACTTC